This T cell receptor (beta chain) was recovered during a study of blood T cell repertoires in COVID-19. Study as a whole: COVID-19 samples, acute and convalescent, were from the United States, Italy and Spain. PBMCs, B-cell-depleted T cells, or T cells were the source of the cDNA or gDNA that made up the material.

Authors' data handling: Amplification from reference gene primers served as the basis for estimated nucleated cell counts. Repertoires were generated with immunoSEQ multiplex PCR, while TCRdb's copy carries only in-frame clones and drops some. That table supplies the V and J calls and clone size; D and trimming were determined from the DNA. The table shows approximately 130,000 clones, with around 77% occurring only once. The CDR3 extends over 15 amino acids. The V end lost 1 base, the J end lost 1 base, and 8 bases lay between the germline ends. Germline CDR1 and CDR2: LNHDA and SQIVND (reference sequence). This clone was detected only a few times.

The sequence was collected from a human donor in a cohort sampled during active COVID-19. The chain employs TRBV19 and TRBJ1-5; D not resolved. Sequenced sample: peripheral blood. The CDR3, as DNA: TGTGCCAGTAGTATAGTGGAGGGCAGCAATCAGCCCCAGCATTTT. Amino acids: CASSIVEGSNQPQHF.